A single sample gave rise to the 19 T cell receptor beta chains below, sequenced in a study of control samples from healthy donors and cancer patients. Produced via immunoSEQ multiplex PCR; TCRdb's table is partial and in-frame only. The profile shows some 150,000 clones, over 90% of them singletons. The sample comprised blood. These TCRs come from a man in his fifties or sixties in good health.

This chain uses TRBV24-1 with TRBJ2-5, with 12 positions matching TRBD2. This CDR3 region has 18 residues. Per germline, CDR1 KGHDR and CDR2 SFDVKD. Trimming cost V 4 bases and J 5 bases; bases outside gene matches: 13. The CDR3 DNA reads as TGTGCCACCAGTGACCCACGGGCTAGCGGGAGGGGAGGGGAGACCCAGTACTTC. It translates to CATSDPRASGRGGETQYF.

This chain connects TRBV11-2 to TRBJ2-7; D unresolved. Trimming shortened V by 3 bases and J by 2 bases, and 11 bases separated the two germline ends. Per the germline V gene, CDR1 is SGHAT and CDR2 is FQNNGV. The CDR3 loop spans 14 amino acids. As DNA, the CDR3 is TGTGCCAGCAGCTTGGATTTACGCGCCTACGAGCAGTACTTC. Translating gives CASSLDLRAYEQYF.

The chain is built from TRBV2 and TRBJ2-1; D gene ambiguous. This CDR3 is built from 15 residues. V gave up 3 bases and J gave up 2 bases, with 11 bases separating them. Germline-derived CDR1 and CDR2 are SNHLY and FYNNEI. The chain's CDR3 is CASSDTARPYNEQFF. The CDR3 DNA is TGTGCCAGCAGTGACACCGCCCGGCCCTACAATGAGCAGTTCTTC.

This clone was recorded a few times. The chain couples TRBV12-5 to TRBJ2-5, with 7 bases fitting TRBD1. V lost 7 bases to trimming and J lost 4 bases; unmatched junction nucleotides: 6. This CDR3 has 13 residues. Looked up from germline, CDR1 is LGHNT and CDR2 is FRNRAP. The CDR3 sequence: CASERGPGETQYF. The CDR3 DNA reads TGTGCTAGTGAGAGGGGGCCCGGAGAGACCCAGTACTTC.

The genes are TRBV11-3 and TRBJ2-3, with 7 bases aligning to TRBD1. The CDR3 length is 15 residues. Germline loops: CDR1 SGHNT, CDR2 YENEEA. Unmatched junction bases numbered 4, after V lost 4 bases and J lost 0 bases. In DNA form, the CDR3 reads TGTGCCAGCAGCTCCGGGACAGCTAGCACAGATACGCAGTATTTT. Residues: CASSSGTASTDTQYF.

This clone showed up just a few times. The chain couples TRBV6-1 to TRBJ2-6; D possibly corresponds to TRBD1 (5 bases). The ends were cut back, 1 base at V and 1 base at J, with 14 bases in the middle. The CDR3 sequence is 18 residues long. CDR1 is MNHNS and CDR2 is SASEGT in the germline V gene. CDR3 loop: CASSEDQGHSSGANVLTF. The CDR3 region has the DNA TGTGCCAGCAGTGAAGACCAAGGACACAGTTCTGGGGCCAACGTCCTGACTTTC.

The chain recombines TRBV5-1 with TRBJ1-6; D call uncertain. Germline V gene data show CDR1 as SGHRS and CDR2 as YFSETQ. The germline V and J ends were trimmed by 4 bases and 0 bases, with 8 bases remaining between them. The CDR3 has 15 amino acids. The CDR3 reads CASSVTASYNSPLHF. The CDR3 DNA reads as TGCGCCAGCAGCGTCACCGCCTCCTATAATTCACCCCTCCACTTT.

The rearrangement links TRBV5-1 to TRBJ2-3; 9 nucleotides agree with TRBD2. This CDR3 is 17 amino acids long. V lost 1 base and J lost 0; bases outside the gene matches: 6. CDR1 and CDR2 from the germline V gene are SGHRS and YFSETQ. The chain's CDR3 is CASSLNPLAGSTDTQYF. For the CDR3, the DNA is TGCGCCAGCAGCTTGAATCCCCTAGCGGGGAGCACAGATACGCAGTATTTT.

The chain has TRBV5-1 and TRBJ1-1; D call uncertain. Germline CDR1 SGHRS, CDR2 YFSETQ. Trimming left V 0 bases short and J 1 base short, with 4 bases between. The CDR3 totals 13 residues. CDR3 sequence (DNA): TGCGCCAGCAGCTTGGTTGCGAACACTGAAGCTTTCTTT. Protein product: CASSLVANTEAFF. Drawing the rest from reference TRBV5-1 and TRBJ1-1, the complete variable domain is KAGVTQTPRYLIKTRGQQVTLSCSPISGHRSVSWYQQTPGQGLQFLFEYFSETQRNKGNFPGRFSGRQFSNSRSEMNVSTLELGDSALYLCASSLVANTEAFFGQGTRLTVV.

This clone appeared a single time. This chain connects TRBV5-1 to TRBJ2-5, with D possibly being TRBD1 (5 bases). The CDR3 extends over 16 amino acids. V lost 0 bases and J 2 bases, leaving 14 bases between the germline ends. Germline CDR1 SGHRS, CDR2 YFSETQ. CDR3 region: CASSLGGQGGQETQYF. Here the CDR3 DNA reads TGCGCCAGCAGCTTGGGCGGCCAGGGTGGGCAAGAGACCCAGTACTTC.

This clone was observed once. The rearrangement uses TRBV28 and TRBJ2-7; 10 nucleotides align to TRBD2. Germline trimming cut 6 bases from V and 3 bases from J; bases unmatched to any gene: 2. In germline, CDR1 is MDHEN, CDR2 SYDVKM. The CDR3 loop spans 13 amino acids. The CDR3 bases are TGTGCCAGCAGCGGACTAGCGGTCTACGAGCAGTACTTC. It translates to CASSGLAVYEQYF.

This clone was detected only a few times. V is TRBV4-1 and J is TRBJ2-7; D gene ambiguous. The CDR3 is 15 residues long. The V end was cut by 0 bases, the J end by 3 bases, with 12 bases between. Germline V gene sequence: CDR1 MGHRA, CDR2 YSYEKL. The CDR3 nucleotides are TGCGCCAGCAGCCAAGATGAGAAGATAGACTACGAGCAGTACTTC. This gives the protein CASSQDEKIDYEQYF.

The V and J genes are TRBV6-1 and TRBJ2-4; D call uncertain. The CDR3 loop spans 16 amino acids. Germline lookup yields CDR1 MNHNS and CDR2 SASEGT. V lost 3 bases, J lost 0 bases, and 12 bases lay in between. The CDR3 DNA reads as TGTGCCAGCAGTGAGGTGGATGCCCAAGCCAAAAACATTCAGTACTTC. This sequence encodes CASSEVDAQAKNIQYF.

The rearrangement joins TRBV20-1 to TRBJ2-5; 16 bases are shared with TRBD2. The CDR3 consists of 17 residues. Germline V lookup: CDR1 DFQATT, CDR2 SNEGSKA (reference sequence). Trimming took 3 bases from V and 5 from J; bases not matched to a gene: 9. In nucleotides, the CDR3 is TGCAGTGCTAGTGCTCGGGGGGGACTAGCGGGAGGGGAGACCCAGTACTTC. It encodes CSASARGGLAGGETQYF.

This chain links TRBV9 with TRBJ2-2; D unresolved. The CDR3 covers 15 residues. Germline CDR1 reads SGDLS; CDR2 reads YYNGEE. The V end lost 2 bases, the J end lost 1 base, and 9 bases lay between the germline ends. The chain's CDR3 is CASSVRTENTGELFF. Written as DNA, the CDR3 is TGTGCCAGCAGCGTCAGAACAGAGAACACCGGGGAGCTGTTTTTT. The full variable domain, completed using reference TRBV9 and TRBJ2-2, is DSGVTQTPKHLITATGQRVTLRCSPRSGDLSVYWYQQSLDQGLQFLIQYYNGEERAKGNILERFSAQQFPDLHSELNLSSLELGDSALYFCASSVRTENTGELFFGEGSRLTVL.

The CDR3 spells CASSQDQNRYEQYF. The CDR3 DNA reads as TGCGCCAGCAGCCAAGATCAGAACCGCTACGAGCAGTACTTC. This chain connects TRBV4-1 to TRBJ2-7; D ambiguous. With 0 bases removed from V and 3 bases from J, the gap between germline ends came to 9 bases. Germline loops: CDR1 MGHRA, CDR2 YSYEKL. CDR3 size: 14 residues.

The V gene is TRBV10-1, the J gene TRBJ1-1; D gene ambiguous. The CDR3 contains 13 residues. Germline V gene data show CDR1 as WNHNN and CDR2 as SYGVQD (reference sequence). Trimming shortened V by 3 bases and J by 2 bases, and 7 bases separated the two germline ends. This CDR3 reads CASSDPRNTEAFF. In DNA form, the CDR3 reads TGCGCCAGCAGTGATCCCAGAAACACTGAAGCTTTCTTT.

V gene TRBV14 combines with J gene TRBJ2-1; D remains unclear. The germline gives CDR1 SGHDN, CDR2 FVKESK. V lost 4 bases, J lost 9 bases, and 10 bases lay in between. The CDR3 has 12 residues. The CDR3 nucleotides read TGTGCCAGCAGCCCCAGCTGGAGTGAGCAGTTCTTC. Translating gives CASSPSWSEQFF.

V usage is TRBV3-1 (or the pseudogene TRBV3-2) and J usage is TRBJ1-3; D is uncertain. CDR3 length: 14 residues. V gave up 5 bases and J gave up 0 bases, with 8 bases separating them. Germline values: CDR1 LGHDT, CDR2 YNNKEL (reference sequence). DNA of the CDR3: TGTGCCAGCAGCTTCCGAGGCTCTGGAAACACCATATATTTT. Translation gives CASSFRGSGNTIYF.